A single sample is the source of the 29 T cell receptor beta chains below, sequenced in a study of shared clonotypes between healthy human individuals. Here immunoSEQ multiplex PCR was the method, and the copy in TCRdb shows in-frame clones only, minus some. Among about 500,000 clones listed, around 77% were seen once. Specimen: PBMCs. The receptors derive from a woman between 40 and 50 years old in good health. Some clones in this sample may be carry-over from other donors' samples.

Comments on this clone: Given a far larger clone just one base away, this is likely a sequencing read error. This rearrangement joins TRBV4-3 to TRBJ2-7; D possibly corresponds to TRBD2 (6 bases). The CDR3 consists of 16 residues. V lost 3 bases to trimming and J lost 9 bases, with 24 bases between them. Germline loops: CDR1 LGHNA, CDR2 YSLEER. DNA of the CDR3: TGCGCCAGCAGCCAGGGATTATCGGGACTCCGGGCCGTGCAGTACTTC. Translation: CASSQGLSGLRAVQYF.

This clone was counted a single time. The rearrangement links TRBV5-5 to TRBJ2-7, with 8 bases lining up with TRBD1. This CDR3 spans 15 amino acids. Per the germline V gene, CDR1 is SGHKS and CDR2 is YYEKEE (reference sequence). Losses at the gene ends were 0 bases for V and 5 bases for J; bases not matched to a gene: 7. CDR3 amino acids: CASSLDRGYGNEQYF. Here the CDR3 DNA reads TGTGCCAGCAGCTTGGACAGGGGGTATGGAAACGAGCAGTACTTC.

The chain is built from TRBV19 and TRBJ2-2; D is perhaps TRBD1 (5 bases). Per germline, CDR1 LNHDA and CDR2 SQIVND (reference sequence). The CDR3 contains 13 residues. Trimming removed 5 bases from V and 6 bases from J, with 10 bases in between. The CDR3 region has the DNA TGTGCCAGTAGTCTCAGGGTGTCCGGGGAGCTGTTTTTT. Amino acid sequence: CASSLRVSGELFF.

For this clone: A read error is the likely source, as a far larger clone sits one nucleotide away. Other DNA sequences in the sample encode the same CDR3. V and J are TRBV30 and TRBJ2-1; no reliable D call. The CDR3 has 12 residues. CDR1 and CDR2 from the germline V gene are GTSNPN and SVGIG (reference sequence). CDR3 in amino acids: CAWSGVTHEQFF. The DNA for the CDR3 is TGCGCCTGGAGTGGGGTTACCCATGAGCAGTTCTTC.

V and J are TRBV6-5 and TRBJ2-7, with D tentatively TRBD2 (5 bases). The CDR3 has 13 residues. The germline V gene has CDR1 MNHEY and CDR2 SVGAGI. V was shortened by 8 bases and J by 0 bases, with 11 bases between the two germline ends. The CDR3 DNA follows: TGTGCCAGCGGATTGGGAGCCTCCTACGAGCAGTACTTC. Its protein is CASGLGASYEQYF.

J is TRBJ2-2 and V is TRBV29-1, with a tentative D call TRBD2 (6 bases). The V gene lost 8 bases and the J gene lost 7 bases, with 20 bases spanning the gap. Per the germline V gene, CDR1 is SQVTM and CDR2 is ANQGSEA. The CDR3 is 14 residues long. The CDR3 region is CSPPRAGWSGELFF. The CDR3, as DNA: TGCAGCCCGCCCCGGGCGGGGTGGAGCGGGGAGCTGTTTTTT.

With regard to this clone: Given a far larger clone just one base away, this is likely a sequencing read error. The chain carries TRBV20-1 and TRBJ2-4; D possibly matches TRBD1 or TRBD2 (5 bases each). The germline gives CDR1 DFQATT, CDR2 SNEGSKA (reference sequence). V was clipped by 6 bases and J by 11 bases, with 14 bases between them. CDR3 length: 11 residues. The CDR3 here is CSARSGTVQYF. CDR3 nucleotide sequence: TGCAGTGCCAGGTCCGGGACCGTTCAGTACTTC.

In DNA, the CDR3 is TGTGCCAGCAGTTACCCTGACAGGGAGGGTCAGCCCCAGCATTTT. As protein: CASSYPDREGQPQHF. The chain employs TRBV6-6 and TRBJ1-5; 7 bases are shared with TRBD1. The CDR3 is made up of 15 amino acids. V lost 2 bases and J lost 6; bases outside the gene matches: 7. From germline, CDR1 is MNHNY and CDR2 SVGAGI (reference sequence).

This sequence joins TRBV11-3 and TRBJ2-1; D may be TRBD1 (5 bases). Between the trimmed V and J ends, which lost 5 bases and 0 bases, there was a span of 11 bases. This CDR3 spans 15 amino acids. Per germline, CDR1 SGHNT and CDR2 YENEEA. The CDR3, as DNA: TGTGCCAGCAGCCCCCGACAGAGCTCCTACAATGAGCAGTTCTTC. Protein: CASSPRQSSYNEQFF. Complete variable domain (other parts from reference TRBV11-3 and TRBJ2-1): EAGVVQSPRYKIIEKKQPVAFWCNPISGHNTLYWYLQNLGQGPELLIRYENEEAVDDSQLPKDRFSAERLKGVDSTLKIQPAELGDSAVYLCASSPRQSSYNEQFFGPGTRLTVL.

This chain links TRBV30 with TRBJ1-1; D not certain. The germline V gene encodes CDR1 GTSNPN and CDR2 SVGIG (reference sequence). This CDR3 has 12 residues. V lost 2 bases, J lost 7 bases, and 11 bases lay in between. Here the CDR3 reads CAWSRSLVEAFF. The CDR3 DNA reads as TGTGCCTGGAGTAGGAGTCTGGTTGAAGCTTTCTTT.

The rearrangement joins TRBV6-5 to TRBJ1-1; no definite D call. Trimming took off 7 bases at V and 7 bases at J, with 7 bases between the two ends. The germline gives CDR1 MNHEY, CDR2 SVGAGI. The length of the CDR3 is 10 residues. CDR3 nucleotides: TGTGCCAGCACTTTAAGTGAAGCTTTCTTT. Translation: CASTLSEAFF.

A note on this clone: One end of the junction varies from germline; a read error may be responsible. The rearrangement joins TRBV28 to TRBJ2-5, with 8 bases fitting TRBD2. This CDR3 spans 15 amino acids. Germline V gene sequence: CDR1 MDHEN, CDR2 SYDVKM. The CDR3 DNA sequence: TGTGCCAGCAGGTTATCGCGGGAGGACCAAGAGACCCAGTACTTC. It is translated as CASRLSREDQETQYF.

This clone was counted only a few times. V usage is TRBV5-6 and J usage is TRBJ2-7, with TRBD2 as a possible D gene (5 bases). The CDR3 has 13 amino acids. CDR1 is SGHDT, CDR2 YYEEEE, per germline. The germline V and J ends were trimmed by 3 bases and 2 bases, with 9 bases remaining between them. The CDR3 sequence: CASSSGSAYEQYF. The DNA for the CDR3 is TGTGCCAGCAGCTCGGGGTCGGCCTACGAGCAGTACTTC.

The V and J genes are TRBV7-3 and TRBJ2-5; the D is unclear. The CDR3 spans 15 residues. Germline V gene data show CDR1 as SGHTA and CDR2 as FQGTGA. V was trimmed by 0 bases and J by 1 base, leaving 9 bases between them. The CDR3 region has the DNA TGTGCCAGCAGCTTAACGGGCAGCACCCAAGAGACCCAGTACTTC. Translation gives CASSLTGSTQETQYF.

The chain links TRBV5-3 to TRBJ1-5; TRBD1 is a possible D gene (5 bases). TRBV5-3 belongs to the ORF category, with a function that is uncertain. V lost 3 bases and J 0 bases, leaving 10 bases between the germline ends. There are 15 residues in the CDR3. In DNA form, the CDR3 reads TGTGCCAGAAGCTCCAGGGAATATAGCAATCAGCCCCAGCATTTT. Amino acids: CARSSREYSNQPQHF.

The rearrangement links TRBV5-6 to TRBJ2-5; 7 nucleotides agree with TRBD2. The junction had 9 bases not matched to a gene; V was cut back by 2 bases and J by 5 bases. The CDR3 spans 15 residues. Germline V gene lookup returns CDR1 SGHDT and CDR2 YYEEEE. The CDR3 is CASSFWYGGSETQYF. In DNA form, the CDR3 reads TGTGCCAGCAGCTTCTGGTACGGCGGGAGTGAGACCCAGTACTTC.

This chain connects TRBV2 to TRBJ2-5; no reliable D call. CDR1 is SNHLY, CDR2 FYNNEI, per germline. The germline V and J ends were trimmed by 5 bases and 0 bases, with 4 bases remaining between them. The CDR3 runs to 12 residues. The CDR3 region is CASSMYQETQYF. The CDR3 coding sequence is TGTGCCAGCAGTATGTACCAAGAGACCCAGTACTTC.

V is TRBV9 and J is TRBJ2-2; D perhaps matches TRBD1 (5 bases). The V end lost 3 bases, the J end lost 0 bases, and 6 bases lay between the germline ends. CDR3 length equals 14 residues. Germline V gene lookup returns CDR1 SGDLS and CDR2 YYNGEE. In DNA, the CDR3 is TGTGCCAGCAGCGCGACAGCGAACACCGGGGAGCTGTTTTTT. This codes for CASSATANTGELFF.

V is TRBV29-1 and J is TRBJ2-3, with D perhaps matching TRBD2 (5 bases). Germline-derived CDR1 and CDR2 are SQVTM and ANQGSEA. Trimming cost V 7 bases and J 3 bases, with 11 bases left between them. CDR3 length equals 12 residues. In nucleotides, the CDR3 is TGCAGCGCTCCTGAGGGTACAGATACGCAGTATTTT. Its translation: CSAPEGTDTQYF.

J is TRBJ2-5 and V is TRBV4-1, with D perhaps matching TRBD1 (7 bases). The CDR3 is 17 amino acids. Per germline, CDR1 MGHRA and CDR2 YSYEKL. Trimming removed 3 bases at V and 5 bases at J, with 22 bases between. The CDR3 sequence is CASSQNSGSTGWETQYF. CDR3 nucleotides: TGCGCCAGCAGCCAGAACAGCGGGTCGACAGGGTGGGAGACCCAGTACTTC.

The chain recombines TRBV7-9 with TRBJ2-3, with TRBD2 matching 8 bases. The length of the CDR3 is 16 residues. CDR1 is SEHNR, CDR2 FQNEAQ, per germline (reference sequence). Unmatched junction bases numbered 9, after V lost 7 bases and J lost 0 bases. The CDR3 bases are TGTGCCAGCACCCCAACCCCTAGCGGGAGCACAGATACGCAGTATTTT. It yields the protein CASTPTPSGSTDTQYF.

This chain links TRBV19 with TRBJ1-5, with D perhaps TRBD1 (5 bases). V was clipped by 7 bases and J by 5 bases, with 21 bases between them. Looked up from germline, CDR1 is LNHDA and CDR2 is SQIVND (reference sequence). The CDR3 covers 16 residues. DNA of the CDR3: TGTGCCAGTACCATAGTCTCGGGACTTCCAGATCAGCCCCAGCATTTT. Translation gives CASTIVSGLPDQPQHF.

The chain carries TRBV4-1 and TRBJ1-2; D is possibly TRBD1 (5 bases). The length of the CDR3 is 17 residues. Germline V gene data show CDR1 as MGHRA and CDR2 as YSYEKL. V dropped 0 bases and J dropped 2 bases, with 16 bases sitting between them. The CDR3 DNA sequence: TGCGCCAGCAGCCAAGACCAGGGCATTTTGGGGAACTATGGCTACACCTTC. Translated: CASSQDQGILGNYGYTF.

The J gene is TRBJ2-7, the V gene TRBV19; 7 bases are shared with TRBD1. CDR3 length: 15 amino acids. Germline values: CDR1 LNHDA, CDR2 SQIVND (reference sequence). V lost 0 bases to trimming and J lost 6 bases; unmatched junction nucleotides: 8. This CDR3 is CASSIDLAQGREQYF. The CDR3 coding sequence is TGTGCCAGTAGTATAGATCTGGCACAGGGGCGCGAGCAGTACTTC.

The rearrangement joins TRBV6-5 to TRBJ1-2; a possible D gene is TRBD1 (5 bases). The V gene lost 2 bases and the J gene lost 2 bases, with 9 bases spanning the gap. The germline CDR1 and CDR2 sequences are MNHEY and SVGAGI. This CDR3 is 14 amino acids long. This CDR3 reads CASSYAAGNYGYTF. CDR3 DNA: TGTGCCAGCAGTTACGCGGCAGGGAACTATGGCTACACCTTC.

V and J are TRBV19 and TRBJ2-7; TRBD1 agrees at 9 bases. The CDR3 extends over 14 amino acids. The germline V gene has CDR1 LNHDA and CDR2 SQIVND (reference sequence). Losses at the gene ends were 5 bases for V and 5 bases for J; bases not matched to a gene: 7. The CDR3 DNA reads TGTGCCAGTAGTTTACAGGGGGCTTCCCACGAGCAGTACTTC. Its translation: CASSLQGASHEQYF.

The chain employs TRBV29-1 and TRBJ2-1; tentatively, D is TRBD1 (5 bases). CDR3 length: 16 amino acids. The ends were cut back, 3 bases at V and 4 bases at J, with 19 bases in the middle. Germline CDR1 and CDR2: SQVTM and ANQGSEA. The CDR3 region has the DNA TGCAGCGTTGATCAGGTCAGGGATCTATTATACAATGAGCAGTTCTTC. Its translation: CSVDQVRDLLYNEQFF.

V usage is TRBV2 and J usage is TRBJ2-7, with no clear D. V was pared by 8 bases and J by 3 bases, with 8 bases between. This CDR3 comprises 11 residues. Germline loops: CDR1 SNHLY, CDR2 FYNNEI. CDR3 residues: CASAQVYEQYF. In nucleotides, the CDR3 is TGTGCCAGCGCTCAGGTCTACGAGCAGTACTTC.

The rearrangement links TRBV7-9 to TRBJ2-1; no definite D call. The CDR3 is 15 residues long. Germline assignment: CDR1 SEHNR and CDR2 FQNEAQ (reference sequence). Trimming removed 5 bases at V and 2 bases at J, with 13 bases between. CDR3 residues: CASSRTDKTYNEQFF. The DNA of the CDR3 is TGTGCCAGCAGCCGAACGGATAAAACCTACAATGAGCAGTTCTTC.